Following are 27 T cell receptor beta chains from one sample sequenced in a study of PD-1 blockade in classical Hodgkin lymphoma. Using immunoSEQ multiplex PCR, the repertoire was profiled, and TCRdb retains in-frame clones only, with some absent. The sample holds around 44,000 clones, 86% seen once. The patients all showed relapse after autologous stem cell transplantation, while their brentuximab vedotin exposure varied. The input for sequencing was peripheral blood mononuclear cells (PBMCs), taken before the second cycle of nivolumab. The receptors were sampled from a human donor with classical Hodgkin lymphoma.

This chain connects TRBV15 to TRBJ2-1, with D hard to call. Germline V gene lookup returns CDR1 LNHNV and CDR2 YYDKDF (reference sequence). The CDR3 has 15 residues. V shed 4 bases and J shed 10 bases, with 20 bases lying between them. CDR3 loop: CATSKTQGAKGEQFF. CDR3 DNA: TGTGCCACCAGCAAGACCCAAGGAGCCAAGGGAGAGCAGTTCTTC.

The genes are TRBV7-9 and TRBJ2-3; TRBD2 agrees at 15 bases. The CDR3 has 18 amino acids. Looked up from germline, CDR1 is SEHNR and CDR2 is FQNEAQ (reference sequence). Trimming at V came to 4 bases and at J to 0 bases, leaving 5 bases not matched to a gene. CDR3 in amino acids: CASSSGTSGGISTDTQYF. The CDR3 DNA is TGTGCCAGCAGCTCCGGGACTAGCGGGGGGATTAGCACAGATACGCAGTATTTT.

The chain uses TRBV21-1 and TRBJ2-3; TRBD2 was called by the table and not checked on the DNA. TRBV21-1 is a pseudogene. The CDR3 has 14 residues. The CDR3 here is CASSTAGESDTQYF. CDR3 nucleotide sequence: TGTGCCAGCAGCACAGCGGGAGAATCAGATACGCAGTATTTT.

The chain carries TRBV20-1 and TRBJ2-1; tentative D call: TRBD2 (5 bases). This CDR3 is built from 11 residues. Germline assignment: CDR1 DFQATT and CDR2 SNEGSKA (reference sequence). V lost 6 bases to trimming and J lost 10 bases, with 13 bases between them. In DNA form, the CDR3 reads TGCAGTGCAAACCGGGGTCCGGAGCAGTTCTTC. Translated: CSANRGPEQFF.

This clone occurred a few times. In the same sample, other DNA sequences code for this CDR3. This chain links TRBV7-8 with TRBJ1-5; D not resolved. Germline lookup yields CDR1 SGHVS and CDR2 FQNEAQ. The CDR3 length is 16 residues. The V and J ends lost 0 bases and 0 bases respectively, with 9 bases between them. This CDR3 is CASSLAPTDSNQPQHF. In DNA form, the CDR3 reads TGTGCCAGCAGCTTAGCGCCAACAGATAGCAATCAGCCCCAGCATTTT.

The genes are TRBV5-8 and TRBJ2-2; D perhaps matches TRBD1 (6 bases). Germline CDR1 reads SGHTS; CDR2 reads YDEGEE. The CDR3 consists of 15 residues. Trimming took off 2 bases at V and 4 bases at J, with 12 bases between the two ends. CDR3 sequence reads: CASSFGRGPTGELFF. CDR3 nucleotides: TGTGCCAGCAGCTTCGGCAGGGGCCCCACCGGGGAGCTGTTTTTT.

CDR3 nucleotides: TGTGCCAGCAGCTCACAGGGGACCGCCGGCGGGGAGCTGTTTTTT. Protein: CASSSQGTAGGELFF. The chain has TRBV27 and TRBJ2-2, with 7 bases aligning to TRBD1. V gave up 6 bases and J gave up 7 bases; unmatched junction bases: 11. This CDR3 contains 15 residues. CDR1 is MNHEY and CDR2 is SMNVEV in the germline V gene (reference sequence).

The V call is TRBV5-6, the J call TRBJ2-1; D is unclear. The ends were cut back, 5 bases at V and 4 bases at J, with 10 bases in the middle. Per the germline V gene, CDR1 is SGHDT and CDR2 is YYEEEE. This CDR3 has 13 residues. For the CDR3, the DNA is TGTGCCAGCAGTCCAGTCGGTTACAATGAGCAGTTCTTC. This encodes CASSPVGYNEQFF.

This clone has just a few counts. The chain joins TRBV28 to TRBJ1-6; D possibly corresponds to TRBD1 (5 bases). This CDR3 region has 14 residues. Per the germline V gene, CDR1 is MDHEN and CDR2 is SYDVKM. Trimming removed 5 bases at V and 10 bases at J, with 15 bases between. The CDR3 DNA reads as TGTGCCAGCAGTCCGGGGAGGGGAAAGTCACCCCTCCACTTT. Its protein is CASSPGRGKSPLHF.

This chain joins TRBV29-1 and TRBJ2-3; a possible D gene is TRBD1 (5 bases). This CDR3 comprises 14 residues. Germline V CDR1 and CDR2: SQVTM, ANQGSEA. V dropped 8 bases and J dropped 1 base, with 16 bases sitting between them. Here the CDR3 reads CSTSGPRGTDTQYF. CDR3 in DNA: TGCAGCACTTCGGGCCCCAGGGGCACAGATACGCAGTATTTT.

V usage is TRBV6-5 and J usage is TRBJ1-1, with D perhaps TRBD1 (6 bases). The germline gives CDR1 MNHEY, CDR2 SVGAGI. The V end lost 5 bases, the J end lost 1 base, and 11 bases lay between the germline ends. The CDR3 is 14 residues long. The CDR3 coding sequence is TGTGCCAGCAGTCTGGGACACAAGAACACTGAAGCTTTCTTT. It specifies CASSLGHKNTEAFF.

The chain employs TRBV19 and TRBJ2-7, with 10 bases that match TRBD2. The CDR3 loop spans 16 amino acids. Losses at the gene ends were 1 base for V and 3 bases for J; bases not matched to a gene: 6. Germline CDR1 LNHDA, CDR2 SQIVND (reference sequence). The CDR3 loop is CASSIAGLAGVYEQYF. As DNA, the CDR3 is TGTGCCAGTAGTATAGCTGGGCTAGCGGGAGTCTACGAGCAGTACTTC.

CDR3 in amino acids: CASSLNSPGGYNEQFF. The CDR3 nucleotides are TGTGCCAGCAGCTTGAATTCGCCAGGGGGGTACAATGAGCAGTTCTTC. The rearrangement uses TRBV5-4 and TRBJ2-1, with TRBD1 as a possible D gene (7 bases). CDR3 length: 16 residues. Between the trimmed V and J ends, which lost 1 base and 4 bases, there was a span of 15 bases. The germline gives CDR1 SGHNT, CDR2 YYREEE (reference sequence).

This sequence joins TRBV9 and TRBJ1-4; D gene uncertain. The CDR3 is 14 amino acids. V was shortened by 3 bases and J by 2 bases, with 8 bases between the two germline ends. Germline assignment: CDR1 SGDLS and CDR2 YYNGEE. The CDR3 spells CASSAHKTNEKLFF. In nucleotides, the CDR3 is TGTGCCAGCAGCGCGCATAAGACTAATGAAAAACTGTTTTTT.

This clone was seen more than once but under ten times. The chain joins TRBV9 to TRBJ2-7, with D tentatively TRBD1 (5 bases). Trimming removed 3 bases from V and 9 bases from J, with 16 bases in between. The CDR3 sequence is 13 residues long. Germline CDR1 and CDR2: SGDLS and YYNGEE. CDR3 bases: TGTGCCAGCAGCGACAATCAGGGATACAGGCAGTACTTC. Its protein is CASSDNQGYRQYF.

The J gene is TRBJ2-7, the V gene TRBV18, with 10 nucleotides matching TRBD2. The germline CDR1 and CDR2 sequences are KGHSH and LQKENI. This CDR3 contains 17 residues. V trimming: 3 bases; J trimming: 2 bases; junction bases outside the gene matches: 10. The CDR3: CASSPPETSGPTYEQYF. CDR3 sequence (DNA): TGTGCCAGCTCACCGCCAGAGACTAGCGGGCCAACCTACGAGCAGTACTTC.

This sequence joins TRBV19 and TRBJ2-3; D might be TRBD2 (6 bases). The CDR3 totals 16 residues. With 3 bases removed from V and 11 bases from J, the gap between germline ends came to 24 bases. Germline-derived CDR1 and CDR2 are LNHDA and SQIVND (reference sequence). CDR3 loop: CASSISVGGGSVWQYF. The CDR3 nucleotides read TGTGCCAGTAGTATTTCTGTCGGGGGAGGATCCGTATGGCAGTATTTT. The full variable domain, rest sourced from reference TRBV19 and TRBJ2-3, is DGGITQSPKYLFRKEGQNVTLSCEQNLNHDAMYWYRQDPGQGLRLIYYSQIVNDFQKGDIAEGYSVSREKKESFPLTVTSAQKNPTAFYLCASSISVGGGSVWQYFGPGTRLTVL.

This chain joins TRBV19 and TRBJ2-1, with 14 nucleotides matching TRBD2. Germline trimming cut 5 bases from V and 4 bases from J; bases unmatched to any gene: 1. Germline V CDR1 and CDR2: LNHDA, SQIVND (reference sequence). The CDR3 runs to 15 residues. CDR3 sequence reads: CASSGLAGGYNEQFF. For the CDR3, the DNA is TGTGCCAGTAGTGGACTAGCGGGGGGATACAATGAGCAGTTCTTC.

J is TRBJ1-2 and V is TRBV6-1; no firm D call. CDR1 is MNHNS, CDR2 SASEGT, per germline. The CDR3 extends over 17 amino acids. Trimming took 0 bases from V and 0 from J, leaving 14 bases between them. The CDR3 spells CASSEAGTGGANYGYTF. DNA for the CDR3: TGTGCCAGCAGTGAAGCGGGAACTGGAGGAGCTAACTATGGCTACACCTTC.

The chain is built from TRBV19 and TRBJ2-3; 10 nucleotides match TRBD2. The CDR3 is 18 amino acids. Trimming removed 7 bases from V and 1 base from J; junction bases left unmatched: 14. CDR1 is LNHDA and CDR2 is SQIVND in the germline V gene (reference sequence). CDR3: CASTFQHSGTSGTDTQYF. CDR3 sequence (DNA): TGTGCCAGTACTTTCCAACACTCCGGGACTAGCGGCACAGATACGCAGTATTTT.

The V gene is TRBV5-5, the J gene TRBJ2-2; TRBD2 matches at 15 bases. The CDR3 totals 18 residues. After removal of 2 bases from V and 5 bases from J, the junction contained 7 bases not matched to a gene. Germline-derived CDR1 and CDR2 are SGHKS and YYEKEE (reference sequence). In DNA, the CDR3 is TGTGCCAGCAGCTTAGACGGGACTAGCGGGAGGTGGACCGGGGAGCTGTTTTTT. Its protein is CASSLDGTSGRWTGELFF.

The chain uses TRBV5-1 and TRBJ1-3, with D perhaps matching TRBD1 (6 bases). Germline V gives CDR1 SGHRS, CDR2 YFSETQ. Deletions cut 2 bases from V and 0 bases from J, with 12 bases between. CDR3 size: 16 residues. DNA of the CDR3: TGCGCCAGCAGCTTAGAAGGGGGGCCCTCTGGAAACACCATATATTTT. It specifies CASSLEGGPSGNTIYF.

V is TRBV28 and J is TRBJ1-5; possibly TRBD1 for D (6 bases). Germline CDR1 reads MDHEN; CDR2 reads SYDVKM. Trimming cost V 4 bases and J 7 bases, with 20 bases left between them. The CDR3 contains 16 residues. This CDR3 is CASSSSGGRPGQPQHF. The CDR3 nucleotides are TGTGCCAGCAGTTCCTCCGGGGGGCGCCCCGGCCAGCCCCAGCATTTT.

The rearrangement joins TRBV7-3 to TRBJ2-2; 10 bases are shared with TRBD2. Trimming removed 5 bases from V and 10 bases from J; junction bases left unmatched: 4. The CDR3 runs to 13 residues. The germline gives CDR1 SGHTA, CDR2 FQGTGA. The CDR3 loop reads CASSEGTSEELFF. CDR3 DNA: TGTGCCAGCAGCGAGGGGACTAGCGAGGAGCTGTTTTTT.

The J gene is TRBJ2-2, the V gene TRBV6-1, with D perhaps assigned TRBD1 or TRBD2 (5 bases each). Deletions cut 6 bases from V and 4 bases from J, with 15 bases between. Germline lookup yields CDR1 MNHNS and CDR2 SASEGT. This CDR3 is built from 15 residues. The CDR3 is CASSAGTRVTGELFF. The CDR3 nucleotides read TGTGCCAGCAGCGCTGGGACCAGGGTCACCGGGGAGCTGTTTTTT.

The CDR3 bases are TGTGCCAGCTTGGGGGGGCACCAAGAGACCCAGTACTTC. This codes for CASLGGHQETQYF. V and J are TRBV7-9 and TRBJ2-5; tentative D call: TRBD2 (7 bases). The CDR3 covers 13 residues. Germline V gene lookup returns CDR1 SEHNR and CDR2 FQNEAQ (reference sequence). Trimming pared 8 bases from V and 0 bases from J, leaving 10 bases between.

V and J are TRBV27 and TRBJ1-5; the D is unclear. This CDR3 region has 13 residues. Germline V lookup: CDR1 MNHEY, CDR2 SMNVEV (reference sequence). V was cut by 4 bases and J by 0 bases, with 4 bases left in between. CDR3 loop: CASSSVSNQPQHF. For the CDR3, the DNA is TGTGCCAGCAGTTCGGTTAGCAATCAGCCCCAGCATTTT.